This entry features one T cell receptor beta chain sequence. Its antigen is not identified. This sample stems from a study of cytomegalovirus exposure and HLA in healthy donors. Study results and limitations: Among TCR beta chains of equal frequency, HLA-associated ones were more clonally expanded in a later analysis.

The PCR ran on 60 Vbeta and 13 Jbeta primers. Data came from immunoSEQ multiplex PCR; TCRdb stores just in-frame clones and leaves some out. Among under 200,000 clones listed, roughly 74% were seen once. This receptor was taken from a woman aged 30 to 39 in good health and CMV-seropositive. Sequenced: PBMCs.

CDR3 sequence: CASSQGTSGGYEQYF. The CDR3 nucleotides are TGTGCCAGCAGCCAGGGGACTAGCGGGGGCTACGAGCAGTACTTC. The chain employs TRBV4-2 and TRBJ2-5; 14 nucleotides align to TRBD2. The J call is doubtful: the DNA matches TRBJ2-7 better. This CDR3 contains 15 residues. Germline-derived CDR1 and CDR2 are LGHNA and YNFKEQ.